These T cell receptor beta chains were read from a single sample in a study of memory CD4+ T cells and cytomegalovirus serostatus. The method was immunoSEQ multiplex PCR; TCRdb's version includes in-frame clones alone and lacks a portion of them. The top ten hold less than 4.5% of the sample, which has approximately 92,000 clones, 75% to 90% seen once. Sequencing was carried out using memory CD4+ T cells from blood. These receptors were obtained from an adult in good health and CMV-seropositive. CDR3s include the opening cysteine and the closing phenylalanine or tryptophan. D genes are given only for firm matches. For some rows the clone size is stated as once, few or many, or as a class when expanded; others skip it.

-	-	TRBV4-1	TRBJ1-3	CASSHPAESRNTIYF	TGCGCCAGCAGCCACCCCGCTGAGTCGAGGAACACCATATATTTT
-	-	TRBV28	TRBJ2-6	CASSLHSSGANVLTF	TGTGCCAGCAGTCTCCATAGCTCTGGGGCCAACGTCCTGACTTTC
TRBD1	-	TRBV5-1	TRBJ2-7	CASSAGTASRAYEQYF	TGCGCCAGCAGCGCCGGGACAGCCTCGCGGGCCTACGAGCAGTACTTC
-	once	TRBV7-2	TRBJ1-2	CASSLGGPSGYTF	TGTGCCAGCAGCTTGGGGGGCCCAAGTGGCTACACCTTC
-	-	TRBV2	TRBJ2-1	CASSIKGGGGYNEQFF	TGTGCCAGCAGTATTAAGGGGGGGGGTGGATACAATGAGCAGTTCTTC
TRBD1	-	TRBV28	TRBJ2-7	CASSLGGQGGEQYF	TGTGCCAGCAGTTTGGGTGGACAGGGTGGCGAGCAGTACTTC
-	-	TRBV14	TRBJ2-7	CASSRLQEGAEQYF	TGTGCCAGCAGCCGTCTCCAGGAGGGGGCCGAGCAGTACTTC
-	-	TRBV5-4	TRBJ2-1	CASSQEGNEQFF	TGCGCCAGCAGCCAAGAGGGAAATGAGCAGTTCTTC
TRBD1	-	TRBV28	TRBJ2-1	CASSSYGTGGYNEQFF	TGTGCCAGCAGTTCCTACGGGACAGGGGGCTACAATGAGCAGTTCTTC
-	-	TRBV10-1	TRBJ1-4	CASSEALNEKLFF	TGCGCCAGCAGTGAAGCCCTTAATGAAAAACTGTTTTTT
-	-	TRBV7-9	TRBJ2-3	CASSSTGTQYF	TGTGCCAGCAGCTCGACCGGTACGCAGTATTTT
TRBD2	-	TRBV9	TRBJ2-3	CASSDSGVSTDTQYF	TGTGCCAGCAGCGATAGCGGGGTTAGCACAGATACGCAGTATTTT
TRBD2	-	TRBV15	TRBJ2-4	CATSRAGGENIQYF	TGTGCCACCAGCAGGGCGGGGGGCGAAAACATTCAGTACTTC
TRBD1	once	TRBV28	TRBJ2-7	CASSFTGVKSYEQYF	TGTGCCAGCAGTTTCACAGGGGTCAAATCCTACGAGCAGTACTTC
TRBD1	-	TRBV9	TRBJ2-7	CASSVDREPYEQYF	TGTGCCAGCAGCGTGGACAGGGAGCCCTACGAGCAGTACTTC
-	once	TRBV6-1	TRBJ2-5	CASRTDFGGTQYF	TGTGCCAGCAGGACCGACTTCGGAGGGACCCAGTACTTC
TRBD1	once	TRBV5-4	TRBJ1-4	CASSLGQGATNEKLFF	TGTGCCAGCAGCCTAGGACAGGGGGCAACTAATGAAAAACTGTTTTTT
TRBD1	-	TRBV5-1	TRBJ1-3	CASSLGQGIGSGNTIYF	TGCGCCAGCAGCTTGGGACAGGGGATCGGCTCTGGAAACACCATATATTTT
-	-	TRBV4-3	TRBJ2-7	CASSQEWEGWGEQYF	TGCGCCAGCAGCCAAGAGTGGGAAGGATGGGGCGAGCAGTACTTC
-	-	TRBV30	TRBJ2-4	CAWSHGGGGENIQYF	TGTGCCTGGAGTCATGGAGGGGGCGGCGAAAACATTCAGTACTTC
TRBD2	-	TRBV14	TRBJ2-7	CASSQDRAGVYEQYF	TGTGCCAGCAGCCAAGATCGAGCGGGAGTCTACGAGCAGTACTTC
-	-	TRBV7-7	TRBJ2-6	CASSPLGANVLTF	TGTGCTAGCAGTCCCCTGGGGGCCAACGTCCTGACTTTC
-	-	TRBV6-5	TRBJ1-1	CASFTGATEAFF	TGTGCCAGCTTCACCGGGGCCACTGAAGCTTTCTTT
-	-	TRBV6-6	TRBJ2-2	CASSRGASTGELFF	TGTGCCAGCAGTAGAGGGGCTAGCACCGGGGAGCTGTTTTTT
-	-	TRBV6-1	TRBJ2-7	CASNTGTTPGEQYF	TGTGCCAGTAATACCGGGACCACCCCTGGCGAGCAGTACTTC
-	-	TRBV6-1	TRBJ1-5	CASSPGWNQPQHF	TGTGCCAGCAGCCCAGGGTGGAATCAGCCCCAGCATTTT
TRBD1	-	TRBV28	TRBJ1-5	CASNGQGLRPQHF	TGTGCCAGCAATGGACAGGGACTGCGGCCCCAGCATTTT
-	once	TRBV4-2	TRBJ1-4	CASSQDFWGADEKLFF	TGTGCCAGCAGCCAAGATTTCTGGGGTGCGGATGAAAAACTGTTTTTT
TRBD1	-	TRBV9	TRBJ1-4	CASSPRTGVEKLFF	TGTGCCAGCAGCCCCCGGACAGGGGTGGAAAAACTGTTTTTT
-	once	TRBV18	TRBJ2-1	CASSSNAVQGEQFF	TGTGCCAGCTCATCAAACGCGGTCCAAGGTGAGCAGTTCTTC
TRBD2	-	TRBV5-4	TRBJ2-5	CASSLVAGDFETQYF	TGTGCCAGCAGCTTGGTAGCGGGAGACTTCGAGACCCAGTACTTC
-	-	TRBV19	TRBJ2-1	CASSIVGARVDALF	TGTGCCAGTAGTATAGTAGGGGCGCGGGTCGATGCACTCTTC
TRBD2	-	TRBV30	TRBJ2-5	CAWSEGLAGAQTQYF	TGTGCCTGGAGCGAGGGACTAGCGGGAGCTCAGACCCAGTACTTC
TRBD2	-	TRBV5-6	TRBJ2-2	CASSLSLAVLTGELFF	TGTGCCAGCAGCTTGAGTCTAGCGGTTCTCACCGGGGAGCTGTTTTTT
-	-	TRBV19	TRBJ1-1	CASSIGGGGTEAFF	TGTGCCAGTAGTATAGGAGGGGGAGGGACTGAAGCTTTCTTT
TRBD2	-	TRBV7-3	TRBJ2-7	CASSALAGGDEQYF	TGTGCCAGCAGCGCCCTAGCGGGAGGCGACGAGCAGTACTTC
-	-	TRBV6-6	TRBJ1-3	CASSYDAHSGNTIYF	TGTGCCAGCAGTTATGACGCTCACTCTGGAAACACCATATATTTT
TRBD2	-	TRBV7-3	TRBJ2-3	CASSLNPSGRADTQYF	TGTGCCAGCAGCTTAAACCCTAGCGGGAGGGCAGATACGCAGTATTTT
TRBD1	once	TRBV5-1	TRBJ1-4	CASSQIPTGTGGAGDEKLFF	TGCGCCAGCAGCCAAATACCCACCGGGACAGGGGGCGCGGGAGATGAAAAACTGTTTTTT
-	few	TRBV28	TRBJ1-5	CASGRQPQHF	TGTGCCTCGGGGAGACAGCCCCAGCATTTT
-	-	TRBV28	TRBJ1-6	CASSISPPGDSPLHF	TGTGCCAGCAGCATATCTCCCCCAGGGGATTCACCCCTCCACTTT
TRBD1	once	TRBV10-3	TRBJ1-6	CAIGGQGNSPLHF	TGTGCCATCGGGGGACAGGGTAATTCACCCCTCCACTTT
TRBD1	many	TRBV6-5	TRBJ1-2	CASSYSQGASGYTF	TGTGCCAGCAGTTACTCCCAGGGGGCGAGTGGCTACACCTTC
-	-	TRBV19	TRBJ2-2	CASSTLQGSGELFF	TGTGCCAGTAGCACCCTACAGGGTTCCGGGGAGCTGTTTTTT
-	-	TRBV6-1	TRBJ1-5	CASSVFATSNQPQHF	TGTGCCAGCAGTGTATTTGCGACAAGCAATCAGCCCCAGCATTTT
-	-	TRBV18	TRBJ1-1	CASSEDSGARSVF	TGTGCCAGCTCAGAGGACAGCGGCGCGAGGAGTGTCTTT
-	once	TRBV19	TRBJ2-1	CASSIIVGDVYNEQFF	TGTGCCAGTAGTATAATAGTGGGGGACGTATACAATGAGCAGTTCTTC
TRBD2	-	TRBV10-1	TRBJ2-1	CASRGDYLLLEFF	TGCGCCAGCAGAGGGGACTACCTCCTTTTAGAGTTCTTC
TRBD1	-	TRBV2	TRBJ2-7	CASSGGDRSSYEQYF	TGTGCCAGCAGTGGGGGGGACAGGAGCTCCTACGAGCAGTACTTC
TRBD1	-	TRBV28	TRBJ2-3	CASSPYRGQTDTQYF	TGTGCCAGCTCCCCATACAGGGGACAGACAGATACGCAGTATTTT
-	-	TRBV28	TRBJ2-5	CASSERGRGTQYF	TGTGCCAGCAGCGAACGGGGCAGAGGGACCCAGTACTTC
TRBD1	-	TRBV5-1	TRBJ1-1	CASSRRQGANTEAFF	TGCGCCAGCAGCCGTCGACAGGGGGCGAACACTGAAGCTTTCTTT
TRBD2	-	TRBV4-3	TRBJ2-7	CASSQDPASGIYEQYF	TGCGCCAGCAGCCAAGATCCGGCTAGCGGGATATACGAGCAGTACTTC
-	-	TRBV7-2	TRBJ1-3	CASSPIWGGNTIYF	TGTGCCAGCAGCCCGATATGGGGTGGGAACACCATATATTTT
-	-	TRBV2	TRBJ2-7	CASSDGRVLYEQYF	TGTGCCAGCAGTGACGGCAGGGTACTCTACGAGCAGTACTTC
-	-	TRBV29-1	TRBJ2-7	CSVEVKDRF	TGCAGCGTTGAGGTGAAGGATCGCTTC
-	-	TRBV19	TRBJ1-2	CASRGQSFYGYTF	TGTGCCAGTAGAGGACAGTCGTTCTATGGCTACACCTTC
TRBD1	-	TRBV6-1	TRBJ1-5	CASSEIRTGVGQPQHF	TGTGCCAGCAGTGAAATTCGGACAGGGGTAGGGCAGCCCCAGCATTTT